Presented here are 6 T cell receptor beta chains from one specimen sequenced in a study of blood T cell repertoires in COVID-19. The assay was immunoSEQ multiplex PCR, and TCRdb's table has in-frame clones only and misses some. This sample has approximately 300,000 clones, with 90% found just once. Sequencing input: peripheral blood. These receptors were obtained from a woman in her 30s with COVID-19, enrolled during active disease.

DNA of the CDR3: TGTGCCATCAGTGCTACAGGGAGGGGCGGTCCTGAAGCTTTCTTT. The encoded protein is CAISATGRGGPEAFF. J is TRBJ1-1 and V is TRBV10-3; weak D call: TRBD1 (6 bases). Germline lookup yields CDR1 ENHRY and CDR2 SYGVKD. The CDR3 sequence is 15 residues long. V dropped 4 bases and J dropped 6 bases, with 18 bases sitting between them.

The chain combines TRBV7-9 with TRBJ2-7; no clear D. This CDR3 contains 13 residues. V lost 5 bases and J lost 0, with 8 bases in between. The germline CDR1 and CDR2 sequences are SEHNR and FQNEAQ (reference sequence). The CDR3 reads CASSPYPSYEQYF. The CDR3 region has the DNA TGTGCCAGCAGCCCCTATCCCTCCTACGAGCAGTACTTC.

The CDR3: CASSLTTGGNSPLHF. DNA of the CDR3: TGTGCCAGCAGCCTAACGACGGGGGGGAATTCACCCCTCCACTTT. V gene TRBV11-3 combines with J gene TRBJ1-6; a weak D match, TRBD1 (5 bases). The CDR3 sequence is 15 residues long. V lost 5 bases and J 7 bases, leaving 15 bases between the germline ends. Germline CDR1 is SGHNT and CDR2 is YENEEA.

CDR3 DNA sequence: TGCGCCAGCAGCATAGGACACAAAAACACTGAAGCTTTCTTT. Translated, it gives CASSIGHKNTEAFF. The rearrangement uses TRBV5-1 and TRBJ1-1, with D possibly matching TRBD1 (5 bases). Germline values: CDR1 SGHRS, CDR2 YFSETQ. This CDR3 region has 14 residues. Trimming left V 4 bases short and J 2 bases short, with 12 bases between.

This chain uses TRBV19 with TRBJ1-5; a weak D match, TRBD1 (6 bases). The germline V gene has CDR1 LNHDA and CDR2 SQIVND (reference sequence). With 2 bases removed from V and 5 bases from J, the gap between germline ends came to 10 bases. The CDR3 runs to 14 residues. The DNA for the CDR3 is TGTGCCAGTAGTATACAGGGGACCGATCAGCCCCAGCATTTT. Translating gives CASSIQGTDQPQHF. The entire variable domain, with the rest obtained from reference TRBV19 and TRBJ1-5, is as follows: DGGITQSPKYLFRKEGQNVTLSCEQNLNHDAMYWYRQDPGQGLRLIYYSQIVNDFQKGDIAEGYSVSREKKESFPLTVTSAQKNPTAFYLCASSIQGTDQPQHFGDGTRLSIL.

This clone appeared once. CDR3 sequence reads: CAWSRGQGATDTQYF. Here the CDR3 DNA reads TGTGCCTGGAGTAGGGGGCAGGGCGCCACAGATACGCAGTATTTT. V and J are TRBV30 and TRBJ2-3, with 7 bases lining up with TRBD1. Germline V gene data show CDR1 as GTSNPN and CDR2 as SVGIG (reference sequence). The CDR3 is 15 residues long. The junction had 7 bases not matched to a gene; V was cut back by 2 bases and J by 2 bases.